The text below deals with one TCR beta chain. What it recognizes is unknown. The sample comes from a study of cytomegalovirus exposure and HLA in healthy donors. Study-wide results and caveats: Specificity of a few CMV-associated chains for CMV antigens was verified in vitro. The study recorded 160 or so TCR beta chains that were cytomegalovirus-associated.

Use of 60 Vbeta and 13 Jbeta primers characterized the PCR. Method: immunoSEQ multiplex PCR; TCRdb's copy keeps in-frame clones and lacks some. The sample consists of about 200,000 clones, over 60% of them appearing once. CDR1 ENHRY and CDR2 SYGVKD come from the germline V gene. The CDR3 is 15 residues long. The V segment lost 7 bases and the J segment 9 bases; nucleotides outside the gene matches: 12. Sequences were obtained from PBMCs. V usage is TRBV10-3 and J usage is TRBJ2-1; 10 bases line up with TRBD2. The sequence was obtained from a woman between 40 and 50 years old in good health and CMV-seronegative. The CDR3: CAINGGGLAFGEQFF. In DNA form, the CDR3 reads TGTGCCATCAATGGGGGGGGACTAGCGTTTGGTGAGCAGTTCTTC.